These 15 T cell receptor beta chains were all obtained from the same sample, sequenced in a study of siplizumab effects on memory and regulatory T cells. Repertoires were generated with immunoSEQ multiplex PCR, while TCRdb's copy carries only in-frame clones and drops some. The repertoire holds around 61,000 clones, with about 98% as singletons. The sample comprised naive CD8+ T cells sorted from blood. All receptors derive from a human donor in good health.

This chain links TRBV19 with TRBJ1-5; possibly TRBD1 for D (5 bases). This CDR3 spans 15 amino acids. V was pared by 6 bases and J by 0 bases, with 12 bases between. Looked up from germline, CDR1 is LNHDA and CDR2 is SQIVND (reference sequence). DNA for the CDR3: TGTGCCAGTAGCATGGGACTGAATAGCAATCAGCCCCAGCATTTT. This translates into CASSMGLNSNQPQHF.

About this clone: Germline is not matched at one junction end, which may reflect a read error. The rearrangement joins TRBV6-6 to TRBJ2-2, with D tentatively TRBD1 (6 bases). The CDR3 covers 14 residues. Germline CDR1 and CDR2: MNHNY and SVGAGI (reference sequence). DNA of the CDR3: TGTGCCAGCAGTCACTCAGGGGCCACCGGGGAGCTGTTTTTT. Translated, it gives CASSHSGATGELFF.

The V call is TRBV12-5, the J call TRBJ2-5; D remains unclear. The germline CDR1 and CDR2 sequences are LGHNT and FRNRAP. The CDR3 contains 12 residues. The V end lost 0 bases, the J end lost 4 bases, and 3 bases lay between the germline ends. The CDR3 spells CASGLVRETQYF. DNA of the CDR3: TGTGCTAGTGGTTTGGTTAGAGAGACCCAGTACTTC.

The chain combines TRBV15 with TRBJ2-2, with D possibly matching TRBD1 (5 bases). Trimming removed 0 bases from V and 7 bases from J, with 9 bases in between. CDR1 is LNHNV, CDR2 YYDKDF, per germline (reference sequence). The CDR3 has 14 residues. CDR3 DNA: TGTGCCACCAGCAGAGACAGGGCTGTCGGGGAGCTGTTTTTT. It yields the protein CATSRDRAVGELFF. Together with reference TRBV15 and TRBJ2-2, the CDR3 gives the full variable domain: DAMVIQNPRYQVTQFGKPVTLSCSQTLNHNVMYWYQQKSSQAPKLLFHYYDKDFNNEADTPDNFQSRRPNTSFCFLDIRSPGLGDTAMYLCATSRDRAVGELFFGEGSRLTVL.

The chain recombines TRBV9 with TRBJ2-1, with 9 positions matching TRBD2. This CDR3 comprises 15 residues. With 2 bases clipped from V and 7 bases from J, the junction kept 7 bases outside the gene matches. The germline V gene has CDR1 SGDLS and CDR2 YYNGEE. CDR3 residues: CASSVSGRLGNEQFF. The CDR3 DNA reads TGTGCCAGCAGCGTTAGCGGGAGATTGGGAAATGAGCAGTTCTTC.

The CDR3 is CAWSAGQGAYQETQYF. CDR3 nucleotides: TGTGCCTGGAGCGCCGGACAGGGGGCGTACCAAGAGACCCAGTACTTC. The V call is TRBV30, the J call TRBJ2-5; the match to TRBD1 covers 11 bases. The length of the CDR3 is 16 residues. With V trimmed by 3 bases and J by 0 bases, 6 bases remained unmatched. CDR1 is GTSNPN, CDR2 SVGIG, per germline (reference sequence).

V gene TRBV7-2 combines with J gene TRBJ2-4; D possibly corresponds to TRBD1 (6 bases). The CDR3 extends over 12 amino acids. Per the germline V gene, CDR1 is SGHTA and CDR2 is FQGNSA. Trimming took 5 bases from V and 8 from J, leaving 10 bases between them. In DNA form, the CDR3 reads TGTGCCAGCAGCCCACAGGGTGACATTCAGTACTTC. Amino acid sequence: CASSPQGDIQYF.

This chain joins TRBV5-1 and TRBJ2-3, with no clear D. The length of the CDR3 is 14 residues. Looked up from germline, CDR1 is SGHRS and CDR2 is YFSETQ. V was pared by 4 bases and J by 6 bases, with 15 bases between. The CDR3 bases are TGCGCCAGCAGCCCGACACATAGACCCGATACGCAGTATTTT. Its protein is CASSPTHRPDTQYF.

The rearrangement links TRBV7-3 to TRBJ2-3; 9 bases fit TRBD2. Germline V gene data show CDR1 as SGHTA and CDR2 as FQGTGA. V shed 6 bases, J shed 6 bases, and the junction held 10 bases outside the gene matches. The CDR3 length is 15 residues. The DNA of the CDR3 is TGTGCCAGCAGTATTACTAGCGGGCCCATCGATACGCAGTATTTT. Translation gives CASSITSGPIDTQYF.

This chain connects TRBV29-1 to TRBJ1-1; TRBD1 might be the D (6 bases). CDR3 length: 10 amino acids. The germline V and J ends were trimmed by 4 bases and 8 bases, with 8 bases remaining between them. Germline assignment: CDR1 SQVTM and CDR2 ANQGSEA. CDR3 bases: TGCAGCGTTGTCGGGGGCGAAGCTTTCTTT. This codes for CSVVGGEAFF.

For the CDR3, the DNA is TGTGCCAGCAGCTTAAGGGACAGCCTCTCTGGGGCCAACGTCCTGACTTTC. Its protein is CASSLRDSLSGANVLTF. The chain combines TRBV11-2 with TRBJ2-6; 7 bases align to TRBD1. Germline V gene lookup returns CDR1 SGHAT and CDR2 FQNNGV. Germline trimming cut 2 bases from V and 0 bases from J; bases unmatched to any gene: 4. The CDR3 runs to 17 residues.

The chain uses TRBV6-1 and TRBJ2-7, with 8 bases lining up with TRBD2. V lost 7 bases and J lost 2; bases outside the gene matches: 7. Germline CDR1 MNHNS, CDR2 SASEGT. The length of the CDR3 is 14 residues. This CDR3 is CASTPGLGAYEQYF. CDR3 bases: TGTGCCAGCACCCCGGGACTAGGGGCCTACGAGCAGTACTTC.

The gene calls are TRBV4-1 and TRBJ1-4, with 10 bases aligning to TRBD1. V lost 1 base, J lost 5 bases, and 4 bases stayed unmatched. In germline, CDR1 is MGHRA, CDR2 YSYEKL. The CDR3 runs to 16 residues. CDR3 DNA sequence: TGCGCCAGCAGCCAAGTCCCGGGACAGGGGAATGAAAAACTGTTTTTT. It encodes CASSQVPGQGNEKLFF.

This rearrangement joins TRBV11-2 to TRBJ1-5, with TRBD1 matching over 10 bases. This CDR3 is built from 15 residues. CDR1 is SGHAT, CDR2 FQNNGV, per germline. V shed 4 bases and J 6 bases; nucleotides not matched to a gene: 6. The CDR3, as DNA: TGTGCCAGCAGCTGGGACAGGGGCCCCCTTCAGCCCCAGCATTTT. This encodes CASSWDRGPLQPQHF.

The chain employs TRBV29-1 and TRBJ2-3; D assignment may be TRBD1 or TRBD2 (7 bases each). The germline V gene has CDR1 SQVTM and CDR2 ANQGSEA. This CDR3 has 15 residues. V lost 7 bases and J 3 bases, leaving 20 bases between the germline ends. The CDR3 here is CSGLGGVQGTDTQYF. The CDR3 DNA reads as TGCAGCGGCCTGGGGGGGGTACAGGGGACAGATACGCAGTATTTT.